This entry lists 26 T cell receptor beta chains sequenced from one sample in a study of a mutant IDH1 vaccine in newly diagnosed glioma. Sequencing used immunoSEQ multiplex PCR; TCRdb keeps in-frame clones, though not all of them. Of under 14,000 clones detected, 88% appear once; the ten largest clones hold roughly 4.8%. These TCRs are of unknown antigen specificity. This sample's time point: week 23, last vaccination. Vaccine doses each comprised 300 ug of mutant IDH1 20-mer peptide, with topical imiquimod. The sequenced sample was PBMCs, obtained from a glioma patient whose treatment included an IDH1 peptide vaccine. These receptors originate from a woman in her 40s with glioma. Some clones in this sample may be carry-over from other donors' samples.

Concerning this clone itself: This clone may be a read error of a much larger clone one base away. This sample also contains other DNA sequences that code for the same CDR3. The rearrangement links TRBV29-1 to TRBJ1-1; the D is unclear. Germline CDR1 SQVTM, CDR2 ANQGSEA. This CDR3 spans 10 amino acids. The V gene lost 7 bases and the J gene lost 5 bases, with 8 bases spanning the gap. The CDR3 spells CSAGDTEAFF. CDR3 nucleotide sequence: TGCAGCGCTGGGGATACTGAAGCTTTCTTT.

The rearrangement links TRBV5-5 to TRBJ1-2; unclear D gene. Deletions cut 3 bases from V and 4 bases from J, with 13 bases between. Per the germline V gene, CDR1 is SGHKS and CDR2 is YYEKEE (reference sequence). CDR3 size: 14 residues. The CDR3 DNA is TGTGCCAGCAGCTCCTTAGAGGTTCTCTATGGCTACACCTTC. Translation gives CASSSLEVLYGYTF. The full variable domain, its missing parts supplied by reference TRBV5-5 and TRBJ1-2, is DAGVTQSPTHLIKTRGQQVTLRCSPISGHKSVSWYQQVLGQGPQFIFQYYEKEERGRGNFPDRFSARQFPNYSSELNVNALLLGDSALYLCASSSLEVLYGYTFGSGTRLTVV.

V and J are TRBV10-3 and TRBJ2-1, with 13 positions matching TRBD2. The CDR3 extends over 15 amino acids. Trimming cost V 4 bases and J 7 bases; bases outside gene matches: 4. Germline V CDR1 and CDR2: ENHRY, SYGVKD. The CDR3 coding sequence is TGTGCCATCAGTGGGGGGACTAGCGGGATTAATGAGCAGTTCTTC. It encodes CAISGGTSGINEQFF.

This chain joins TRBV30 and TRBJ2-1, with TRBD2 identical over 9 bases. The length of the CDR3 is 12 residues. Germline V gene sequence: CDR1 GTSNPN, CDR2 SVGIG (reference sequence). The ends lost 8 bases at V and 10 bases at J; junction bases unmatched: 9. The CDR3 nucleotides are TGTGCCGGGGGGGGACTAGCCGCAGAGCAGTTCTTC. Encoded protein: CAGGGLAAEQFF.

The chain couples TRBV5-1 to TRBJ1-3; D remains unclear. This CDR3 is built from 15 residues. Germline V CDR1 and CDR2: SGHRS, YFSETQ. V was trimmed by 4 bases and J by 0 bases, leaving 11 bases between them. The CDR3 DNA is TGCGCCAGCAGCCCGCAAGGGTCCTCTGGAAACACCATATATTTT. It translates to CASSPQGSSGNTIYF.

This clone was recorded only once. The J gene is TRBJ2-7, the V gene TRBV28; 9 positions match TRBD2. V trimming: 7 bases; J trimming: 4 bases; junction bases outside the gene matches: 5. This CDR3 has 13 amino acids. The germline gives CDR1 MDHEN, CDR2 SYDVKM. CDR3 sequence (DNA): TGTGCCAGCACCCCCCTAGCGGGGTACGAGCAGTACTTC. Amino acid sequence: CASTPLAGYEQYF.

The chain has TRBV10-1 and TRBJ2-1; 10 bases fit TRBD2. This CDR3 contains 17 residues. Trimming removed 5 bases from V and 0 bases from J; junction bases left unmatched: 7. CDR1 WNHNN and CDR2 SYGVQD come from the germline V gene (reference sequence). DNA for the CDR3: TGCGCCAGCAGTCGAGCGGGAGGGCCTAGCTCCTACAATGAGCAGTTCTTC. It translates to CASSRAGGPSSYNEQFF.

This clone has just a few counts. This chain links TRBV5-3 with TRBJ2-5, with 10 nucleotides matching TRBD2. TRBV5-3 is known as an ORF, though its function is uncertain. The CDR3 is made up of 15 amino acids. Unmatched junction bases numbered 3, after V lost 2 bases and J lost 2 bases. The CDR3 DNA sequence: TGTGCCAGAAGCTTACTAGCGGGGAAACAAGAGACCCAGTACTTC. Translation: CARSLLAGKQETQYF.

The V gene is TRBV5-1, the J gene TRBJ2-1; D is perhaps TRBD2 (5 bases). Trimming took off 0 bases at V and 9 bases at J, with 19 bases between the two ends. This CDR3 spans 16 amino acids. Per germline, CDR1 SGHRS and CDR2 YFSETQ. The CDR3 DNA reads as TGCGCCAGCAGCTTGGCCGGGGTTGGGCCGCTCGGTGAGCAGTTCTTC. Its translation: CASSLAGVGPLGEQFF. Variable domain in full (rest from reference TRBV5-1 and TRBJ2-1): KAGVTQTPRYLIKTRGQQVTLSCSPISGHRSVSWYQQTPGQGLQFLFEYFSETQRNKGNFPGRFSGRQFSNSRSEMNVSTLELGDSALYLCASSLAGVGPLGEQFFGPGTRLTVL.

This chain joins TRBV10-2 and TRBJ2-7; TRBD2 is a possible D gene (6 bases). The CDR3 has 12 residues. The germline V and J ends were trimmed by 8 bases and 6 bases, with 14 bases remaining between them. CDR1 and CDR2 (germline): WSHSY, SAAADI. CDR3 loop: CASRMGGVEQYF. The CDR3 bases are TGCGCCAGCCGCATGGGAGGAGTCGAGCAGTACTTC.

This chain connects TRBV7-9 to TRBJ2-2, with 11 positions matching TRBD1. Trimming took 6 bases from V and 4 from J; bases not matched to a gene: 7. The length of the CDR3 is 16 residues. CDR1 and CDR2 from the germline V gene are SEHNR and FQNEAQ (reference sequence). The DNA of the CDR3 is TGTGCCAGCAGTTCGACCGGGACAGGGGGCACCGGGGAGCTGTTTTTT. Translated, it gives CASSSTGTGGTGELFF.

This chain links TRBV29-1 with TRBJ2-7, with 9 bases that match TRBD1. Losses at the gene ends were 7 bases for V and 5 bases for J; bases not matched to a gene: 9. The V gene's germline CDR1 is SQVTM and CDR2 ANQGSEA. This CDR3 is 13 amino acids long. CDR3 protein: CSASGTGSHEQYF. The CDR3 nucleotides read TGCAGCGCCTCCGGGACAGGGTCACACGAGCAGTACTTC.

This chain links TRBV2 with TRBJ1-1; TRBD1 matches 10 bases. V dropped 3 bases and J dropped 1; count of bases not matched to a gene: 2. Germline V lookup: CDR1 SNHLY, CDR2 FYNNEI. This CDR3 has 15 residues. Written as DNA, the CDR3 is TGTGCCAGCAGTGATGACAGGGGGCGGAACACTGAAGCTTTCTTT. Its translation is CASSDDRGRNTEAFF.

The chain is built from TRBV14 and TRBJ1-2; maybe TRBD1 (5 bases). The CDR3 runs to 15 residues. Germline values: CDR1 SGHDN, CDR2 FVKESK. Trimming stripped 4 bases from V and 2 bases from J, with 14 bases between. The CDR3 here is CASSLTIGANYGYTF. The CDR3 DNA is TGTGCCAGCAGCCTAACAATAGGGGCGAACTATGGCTACACCTTC.

This chain joins TRBV11-2 and TRBJ2-1, with D hard to call. Germline CDR1 is SGHAT and CDR2 is FQNNGV. The CDR3 loop spans 10 amino acids. Trimming pared 4 bases from V and 7 bases from J, leaving 2 bases between. CDR3 nucleotides: TGTGCCAGCAGCTCTAATGAGCAGTTCTTC. Protein product: CASSSNEQFF.

This clone has only one observation. The gene calls are TRBV27 and TRBJ1-1; no reliable D call. V was cut by 8 bases and J by 3 bases, with 19 bases left in between. The CDR3 extends over 15 amino acids. From germline, CDR1 is MNHEY and CDR2 SMNVEV (reference sequence). Here the CDR3 reads CASHPLAGIHTEAFF. CDR3 coding DNA: TGTGCCAGCCACCCACTGGCCGGAATTCACACTGAAGCTTTCTTT.

The chain uses TRBV28 and TRBJ2-1; the D gene is possibly TRBD2 (10 bases). The CDR3 sequence is 19 residues long. Germline V lookup: CDR1 MDHEN, CDR2 SYDVKM. The V end lost 2 bases, the J end lost 2 bases, and 22 bases lay between the germline ends. CDR3 in amino acids: CASSLGGQGTSGTYNEQFF. CDR3 nucleotides: TGTGCCAGCAGTTTAGGGGGACAGGGCACTAGCGGGACCTACAATGAGCAGTTCTTC.

This clone has only a few counts. The chain uses TRBV30 and TRBJ1-1; weak D call: TRBD1 (5 bases). The CDR3 runs to 13 residues. The germline CDR1 and CDR2 sequences are GTSNPN and SVGIG (reference sequence). V lost 0 bases, J lost 3 bases, and 8 bases lay in between. The chain's CDR3 is CAWSVGVDTEAFF. The DNA for the CDR3 is TGTGCCTGGAGTGTAGGGGTGGACACTGAAGCTTTCTTT.

The chain uses TRBV9 and TRBJ2-1; no firm D call. The CDR3 length is 14 residues. In germline, CDR1 is SGDLS, CDR2 YYNGEE. V was trimmed by 4 bases and J by 6 bases, leaving 14 bases between them. The CDR3 DNA sequence: TGTGCCAGCAGCTTATTCTTCACCCCCAATGAGCAGTTCTTC. This translates into CASSLFFTPNEQFF.

This clone appeared once. The V and J genes are TRBV2 and TRBJ2-1; 8 bases fit TRBD1. The CDR3 runs 15 residues. V trimming: 5 bases; J trimming: 7 bases; junction bases outside the gene matches: 10. From germline, CDR1 is SNHLY and CDR2 FYNNEI. The CDR3 sequence is CASSYGQGGGNEQFF. The DNA for the CDR3 is TGTGCCAGCAGTTATGGACAGGGTGGAGGGAATGAGCAGTTCTTC.

This clone was detected once. The rearrangement links TRBV6-5 to TRBJ2-2; no clear D. V was trimmed by 5 bases and J by 4 bases, leaving 5 bases between them. The CDR3 extends over 12 amino acids. Germline V gene lookup returns CDR1 MNHEY and CDR2 SVGAGI. The CDR3 loop is CASSPSTGELFF. CDR3 sequence (DNA): TGTGCCAGCAGTCCCTCCACCGGGGAGCTGTTTTTT.

In its sample, this clone was seen once. CDR3 DNA sequence: TGTGCCAGTAGAGGCGGGAGCTCCTACGAGCAGTACTTC. This translates into CASRGGSSYEQYF. The chain combines TRBV19 with TRBJ2-7, with 7 bases fitting TRBD2. The junction had 2 bases not matched to a gene; V was cut back by 6 bases and J by 0 bases. Looked up from germline, CDR1 is LNHDA and CDR2 is SQIVND (reference sequence). CDR3 length: 13 residues.

The rearrangement joins TRBV14 to TRBJ1-2; D not certain. The CDR3 has 13 residues. Looked up from germline, CDR1 is SGHDN and CDR2 is FVKESK. Trimming left V 3 bases short and J 4 bases short, with 9 bases between. CDR3 nucleotide sequence: TGTGCCAGCAGCCACAACTTAGGCTATGGCTACACCTTC. It specifies CASSHNLGYGYTF.

This chain joins TRBV19 and TRBJ1-5; D possibly corresponds to TRBD1 (6 bases). Trimming removed 1 base at V and 2 bases at J, with 18 bases between. Germline V gives CDR1 LNHDA, CDR2 SQIVND (reference sequence). The CDR3 spans 18 residues. The CDR3 DNA sequence: TGTGCCAGTAGTATAGTGTCAGGGGCGGGTTTCGGCAATCAGCCCCAGCATTTT. Residues: CASSIVSGAGFGNQPQHF.

The chain combines TRBV19 with TRBJ1-2; D is possibly TRBD1 (5 bases). Per germline, CDR1 LNHDA and CDR2 SQIVND (reference sequence). CDR3 length equals 12 residues. V lost 7 bases and J lost 3, with 9 bases in between. The CDR3, as DNA: TGTGCCAGTACAGGGCGCTACTATGGCTACACCTTC. This sequence encodes CASTGRYYGYTF.

The rearrangement joins TRBV5-5 to TRBJ1-2; D ambiguous. The CDR3 totals 12 residues. V lost 2 bases to trimming and J lost 4 bases, with 6 bases between them. The germline gives CDR1 SGHKS, CDR2 YYEKEE (reference sequence). The CDR3, as DNA: TGTGCCAGCAGCTTAGAAGGCTATGGCTACACCTTC. Translating it yields CASSLEGYGYTF.